This T cell receptor beta chain was sequenced in a study of identical twins. Findings and limits, study-wide: Memory repertoires lacked the insertion deficit that abundant cord blood beta clonotypes showed.

No donor was unhealthy or non-Caucasian. One entry per CDR3 protein results from TCRdb running MiXCR on the 5' RACE reads. The sample shows some 600,000 distinct CDR3 sequences, around 7.4% of them seen only once. The CDR3 is 13 residues long. Germline lookup yields CDR1 SQVTM and CDR2 ANQGSEA. V shed 4 bases and J shed 5 bases, with 12 bases lying between them. Only a few counts were recorded for this clonotype. Its antigen is still unknown. This sample was shared with a second study, whose subject was yellow fever vaccine responses in identical twins.

The chain joins TRBV29-1 to TRBJ1-5; no definite D call. The sample was PBMCs. This TCR came from a woman aged 18-35 years in good health. CDR3 loop: CSVVVSKDQPQHF. CDR3 bases: TGCAGCGTTGTCGTCAGTAAAGATCAGCCCCAGCATTTT.